There are a few counts of the clone carrying this TCR beta chain. This sample is drawn from a study of T-cell memory formation after mild COVID-19. TCRdb reanalysed the 5' RACE reads using MiXCR and keeps one entry per CDR3 protein. The sample gives about 160,000 distinct CDR3 sequences, around 30% of which show up once; around 12% is in the top ten. The sample was PBMCs or a T cell subset sorted from them (not recorded which). The sequence came from an adult woman who had mild COVID-19 (a few samples of this study predate the infection). Cell type and time point are not known.

Here the CDR3 DNA reads TGCGCCAGCAGCCCCGGGACAGGGGGCACCCAACAAGCTTTCTTT. It codes for CASSPGTGGTQQAFF. This sequence joins TRBV5-1 and TRBJ1-1; 12 positions agree with TRBD1. V was clipped by 4 bases and J by 9 bases; unmatched bases: 10. The CDR3 consists of 15 residues. From germline, CDR1 is SGHRS and CDR2 YFSETQ. Full variable domain (missing parts from reference TRBV5-1 and TRBJ1-1): KAGVTQTPRYLIKTRGQQVTLSCSPISGHRSVSWYQQTPGQGLQFLFEYFSETQRNKGNFPGRFSGRQFSNSRSEMNVSTLELGDSALYLCASSPGTGGTQQAFFGQGTRLTVV.